Described below is a single TCR beta chain sequence and its context. Its specificity is unknown. Germline CDR1 reads SNHLY; CDR2 reads FYNNEI. The CDR3 runs to 15 residues. Germline trimming cut 2 bases from V and 6 bases from J; bases unmatched to any gene: 6. This sample is drawn from a study of T cells in tuberculosis. Study-level background: T cells were selected with CD1B tetramers loaded with glucose monomycolate.

Clones were sequenced by immunoSEQ multiplex PCR, and TCRdb holds only the in-frame ones, with some missing. The repertoire consists of tens of thousands of clones, with under 95% occurring once and the leading ten covering around 7%. Study-wide results and caveats: Smaller distances to GMM-specific TCRs suggested their expansion in active tuberculosis.

Time point specified: new active TB diagnosis, blood taken before or within 7 days of starting treatment. The rearrangement joins TRBV2 to TRBJ1-5; 8 nucleotides align to TRBD1. Material: PBMCs, obtained at tuberculosis diagnosis. This TCR derives from an adult with tuberculosis. CDR3 amino acids: CASSENGQGAQPQHF. DNA of the CDR3: TGTGCCAGCAGTGAAAATGGACAGGGTGCTCAGCCCCAGCATTTT.